This T cell receptor (beta chain) was captured in a study of control samples from healthy donors and cancer patients. Generated by immunoSEQ multiplex PCR, the TCRdb table keeps only in-frame clones and is missing some. The sample carries about 83,000 clones, roughly 91% recorded once. Germline CDR1 SGHNT, CDR2 YYREEE (reference sequence). V lost 5 bases, J lost 0 bases, and 15 bases lay in between. The CDR3 length is 16 residues. Material: blood. The chain has TRBV5-4 and TRBJ2-1, with D maybe TRBD2 (6 bases). This TCR was recovered from a young man in good health. CDR3 region: CASRVGGPTSYNEQFF. The CDR3 region has the DNA TGTGCCAGCAGGGTGGGAGGCCCCACCTCCTACAATGAGCAGTTCTTC.